These T cell receptor beta chains were read from a single sample in a study of shared clonotypes between healthy human individuals. Sequenced by immunoSEQ multiplex PCR; TCRdb stores in-frame clones only, minus some. Among approximately 250,000 clones listed, over 60% were seen once. Sequenced: memory CD4+ T cells sorted from blood. The receptors stem from a man younger than 45 in good health. Each CDR3 is given with its conserved first and last residue. D genes are given only for firm matches. Clone sizes are given selectively: once, few, many, or a class where the clone is expanded.

cdr3_nt: TGTGCCAGCAGCTTAGAAGGACTAGCGGGAGGTAATGAGCAGTTCTTC
cdr3_aa: CASSLEGLAGGNEQFF
v_call: TRBV7-2
j_call: TRBJ2-1
d_call: TRBD2
clone_size: NA

cdr3_nt: TGTGCCATCCGGGGACCCGGGGAGCTGTTTTTT
cdr3_aa: CAIRGPGELFF
v_call: TRBV28
j_call: TRBJ2-2
d_call: NA
clone_size: NA

cdr3_nt: TGTGCCAGCAGCCGGGAGATCGGGGAGGTTTTTGAGCAGTTCTTC
cdr3_aa: CASSREIGEVFEQFF
v_call: TRBV11-2
j_call: TRBJ2-1
d_call: NA
clone_size: NA

cdr3_nt: TGCGCCAGCAGCCATCAAACAGGGACCCTGAACACTGAAGCTTTCTTT
cdr3_aa: CASSHQTGTLNTEAFF
v_call: TRBV5-1
j_call: TRBJ1-1
d_call: NA
clone_size: NA

cdr3_nt: TGTGCCAGCAGCGCGACAGGGGGCGAAGATACGCAGTATTTT
cdr3_aa: CASSATGGEDTQYF
v_call: TRBV5-6
j_call: TRBJ2-3
d_call: TRBD1
clone_size: NA

cdr3_nt: TGTGCCAGCTCAGAAACAAAGGACTATGGCTACACCTTC
cdr3_aa: CASSETKDYGYTF
v_call: TRBV18
j_call: TRBJ1-2
d_call: NA
clone_size: few

cdr3_nt: TGTGCCAGCAGTTTGCTGAGACAAGCTGAGCAGTTCTTC
cdr3_aa: CASSLLRQAEQFF
v_call: TRBV28
j_call: TRBJ2-1
d_call: NA
clone_size: NA

cdr3_nt: TGTGCAAGTCGCTTAAGGGACAGTAGATTGTACTTC
cdr3_aa: CASRLRDSRLYF
v_call: TRBV12-2
j_call: TRBJ2-7
d_call: NA
clone_size: NA

cdr3_nt: TGTGCCAGCAGTCAAGCCAGGGGCAACGAGCAGTACTTC
cdr3_aa: CASSQARGNEQYF
v_call: TRBV11-2
j_call: TRBJ2-7
d_call: NA
clone_size: NA

cdr3_nt: TGTGCCAGCAGCTGGACGGGTCTTAATGAGCAGTTCTTC
cdr3_aa: CASSWTGLNEQFF
v_call: TRBV7-9
j_call: TRBJ2-1
d_call: NA
clone_size: NA

cdr3_nt: TGTGCCATCAGTGGGGGGACAGCGGGAGAGCAGTACTTC
cdr3_aa: CAISGGTAGEQYF
v_call: TRBV10-3
j_call: TRBJ2-7
d_call: NA
clone_size: NA

cdr3_nt: TGTGCCATCAGTGGGACTAGGGGGGAGACCCAGTACTTC
cdr3_aa: CAISGTRGETQYF
v_call: TRBV10-3
j_call: TRBJ2-5
d_call: NA
clone_size: few

cdr3_nt: TGTGCCAGCAGCTTAGAAACAGGGTACCAAGAGACCCAGTACTTC
cdr3_aa: CASSLETGYQETQYF
v_call: TRBV7-2
j_call: TRBJ2-5
d_call: NA
clone_size: NA

cdr3_nt: TGTGCCAGCAGTTTATACGCGGCAGGGGGTGCTGGACGCGGCTACACCTTC
cdr3_aa: CASSLYAAGGAGRGYTF
v_call: TRBV28
j_call: TRBJ1-2
d_call: TRBD1
clone_size: NA

cdr3_nt: TGTGCCAGCAGTTTAAGGCCGGCAGGGGAGCTGTTTTTT
cdr3_aa: CASSLRPAGELFF
v_call: TRBV27
j_call: TRBJ2-2
d_call: NA
clone_size: NA

cdr3_nt: TGTGCCAGCAGTTTCGGGACAGGGGGCGTCGTCAGGCGACACAATGAGCAGTTCTTC
cdr3_aa: CASSFGTGGVVRRHNEQFF
v_call: TRBV28
j_call: TRBJ2-1
d_call: TRBD1
clone_size: few

cdr3_nt: TGTGCCAGCTCACCACAGGGGACAGAGAACACCGGGGAGCTGTTTTTT
cdr3_aa: CASSPQGTENTGELFF
v_call: TRBV18
j_call: TRBJ2-2
d_call: TRBD1
clone_size: NA

cdr3_nt: TGCGCCAGCAGCAGGGATTTAAGCTCCTACGAGCAGTACTTC
cdr3_aa: CASSRDLSSYEQYF
v_call: TRBV10-1
j_call: TRBJ2-7
d_call: NA
clone_size: few

cdr3_nt: TGTGCCAGCAGCTTGGTCGGGATCTCTGGGGCCAACGTCCTGACTTTC
cdr3_aa: CASSLVGISGANVLTF
v_call: TRBV5-4
j_call: TRBJ2-6
d_call: NA
clone_size: few

cdr3_nt: TGTGCCAGCAGCAAGTACATGGGTGAAGCTTTCTTT
cdr3_aa: CASSKYMGEAFF
v_call: TRBV11-2
j_call: TRBJ1-1
d_call: NA
clone_size: NA

cdr3_nt: TGTGCCAGCAGGTACCACAGGGGGAGATCTGGAAACACCATATATTTT
cdr3_aa: CASRYHRGRSGNTIYF
v_call: TRBV11-2
j_call: TRBJ1-3
d_call: TRBD1
clone_size: NA

cdr3_nt: TGTGCCAGCAGCACGGGACGAGAGTACGAGCAGTACTTC
cdr3_aa: CASSTGREYEQYF
v_call: TRBV5-4
j_call: TRBJ2-7
d_call: NA
clone_size: NA

cdr3_nt: TGTGCCAGCAGCTTAACCGGGAGCTCCTACAATGAGCAGTTCTTC
cdr3_aa: CASSLTGSSYNEQFF
v_call: TRBV5-4
j_call: TRBJ2-1
d_call: NA
clone_size: NA

cdr3_nt: TGTGCCAGCAGTTTTCCTGACCGAAGTGAGCAGTTCTTC
cdr3_aa: CASSFPDRSEQFF
v_call: TRBV28
j_call: TRBJ2-1
d_call: NA
clone_size: few

cdr3_nt: TGTGCCAGCAGCGTAGCGGTAAGCTCCTACAATGAGCAGTTCTTC
cdr3_aa: CASSVAVSSYNEQFF
v_call: TRBV9
j_call: TRBJ2-1
d_call: NA
clone_size: NA

cdr3_nt: TGTGCCAGCAGACAGGGGGGGCTTTACGAGCAGTACTTC
cdr3_aa: CASRQGGLYEQYF
v_call: TRBV6-5
j_call: TRBJ2-7
d_call: NA
clone_size: few

cdr3_nt: TGTGCCAGCAGTGAACAGGGTAGCTCCTACGAGCAGTACTTC
cdr3_aa: CASSEQGSSYEQYF
v_call: TRBV2
j_call: TRBJ2-7
d_call: NA
clone_size: once

cdr3_nt: TGTGCCAGCAGCCCCCTCAGGACTAGCTTCTACGAGCAGTACTTC
cdr3_aa: CASSPLRTSFYEQYF
v_call: TRBV7-8
j_call: TRBJ2-7
d_call: TRBD2
clone_size: NA

cdr3_nt: TGTGCCTGGAGTGTACAGGACAAAAGAAACACCATATATTTT
cdr3_aa: CAWSVQDKRNTIYF
v_call: TRBV30
j_call: TRBJ1-3
d_call: NA
clone_size: NA

cdr3_nt: TGTGCCAGCAGCGGAGCCCCAGGGTCCTTCTCTGGAAACACCATATATTTT
cdr3_aa: CASSGAPGSFSGNTIYF
v_call: TRBV9
j_call: TRBJ1-3
d_call: NA
clone_size: NA

cdr3_nt: TGTGCCAGCAGCCAAGGGTCCCTAGCGGGAGGGGCAGAGACCCAGTACTTC
cdr3_aa: CASSQGSLAGGAETQYF
v_call: TRBV4-2
j_call: TRBJ2-5
d_call: TRBD2
clone_size: few

cdr3_nt: TGTGCCAGCAGAGCAGGGGGAGACTATGGCTACACCTTC
cdr3_aa: CASRAGGDYGYTF
v_call: TRBV28
j_call: TRBJ1-2
d_call: TRBD1
clone_size: NA

cdr3_nt: TGCGCCAGCAGCTTCCCACTCATGGACAGTCCGGCAGATACGCAGTATTTT
cdr3_aa: CASSFPLMDSPADTQYF
v_call: TRBV5-1
j_call: TRBJ2-3
d_call: NA
clone_size: NA

cdr3_nt: TGCGCCAGCAGCTTGGCAGGGGGTAGCAATCAGCCCCAGCATTTT
cdr3_aa: CASSLAGGSNQPQHF
v_call: TRBV5-1
j_call: TRBJ1-5
d_call: TRBD1
clone_size: NA

cdr3_nt: TGTGCCAGCTACCACATCACAGATACGCAGTATTTT
cdr3_aa: CASYHITDTQYF
v_call: TRBV28
j_call: TRBJ2-3
d_call: NA
clone_size: NA

cdr3_nt: TGCGCCAGCAGCTTGTTGGAGGGAGCGCATACGCAGTATTTT
cdr3_aa: CASSLLEGAHTQYF
v_call: TRBV5-1
j_call: TRBJ2-3
d_call: NA
clone_size: NA

cdr3_nt: TGTGCCACGGCCCTCGGGGCGGTGGGTCAGCCCCAGCATTTT
cdr3_aa: CATALGAVGQPQHF
v_call: TRBV28
j_call: TRBJ1-5
d_call: NA
clone_size: NA

cdr3_nt: TGTGCCAGCAGTAACAGGGGCAGGGGGGACACCGGGGAGCTGTTTTTT
cdr3_aa: CASSNRGRGDTGELFF
v_call: TRBV25-1
j_call: TRBJ2-2
d_call: NA
clone_size: NA

cdr3_nt: TGTGCCAGCATCCCAGGGGTTGAGGAGGGTCAGCCCCAGCATTTT
cdr3_aa: CASIPGVEEGQPQHF
v_call: TRBV5-5
j_call: TRBJ1-5
d_call: NA
clone_size: NA

cdr3_nt: TGTGCCAGCAGTTGGACAGTGAACACTGAAGCTTTCTTT
cdr3_aa: CASSWTVNTEAFF
v_call: TRBV6-5
j_call: TRBJ1-1
d_call: NA
clone_size: once

cdr3_nt: TGTGCCAGCAGCTTAATCCTCTCCTACAATGAGCAGTTCTTC
cdr3_aa: CASSLILSYNEQFF
v_call: TRBV11-2
j_call: TRBJ2-1
d_call: NA
clone_size: NA